This TCR beta chain was recorded in a study of blood T cell repertoires in COVID-19. Across the whole study: Samples of COVID-19 (acute and convalescent) were obtained from the United States, Italy and Spain. Sources were T cells, B-cell-depleted T cells, or PBMCs; the material itself was cDNA or gDNA.

Per the original data handling: Cell counts per sample came from amplifying reference gene primers. Profiled with immunoSEQ multiplex PCR; TCRdb holds only in-frame clones, not every one. The D gene and trimming were derived from the DNA, and the V and J assignments and clone size from that table. The sample holds under 150,000 clones; over 75% are singletons and the top ten take less than 4%. The CDR3 has 14 residues. Germline loops: CDR1 MNHEY, CDR2 SVGAGI. V was pared by 0 bases and J by 2 bases, with 5 bases between. V and J are TRBV6-5 and TRBJ1-5; D is unclear. Specimen: peripheral blood. This clonotype was obtained from a woman in her fifties or sixties with active COVID-19. CDR3: CASSYSAGNQPQHF. Written as DNA, the CDR3 is TGTGCCAGCAGTTACTCGGCGGGCAATCAGCCCCAGCATTTT.